This TCR beta chain comes out of a study of identical twins. In regard to this clonotype: Its specificity is not known.

TCRdb re-derived calls from the 5' RACE reads in MiXCR, one entry per CDR3 protein. The sample has some 500,000 distinct CDR3 sequences; around 14% are singletons. The germline V gene encodes CDR1 SGHTA and CDR2 FQGTGA. The CDR3 has 14 amino acids. J gave up 0 bases and V 6 bases, and 4 bases lay outside the gene matches. Study-level points and caveats: Fewer insertions were carried by abundant cord blood beta clonotypes, but none was seen in memory repertoires.

The same specimen was also included in a second study, on yellow fever vaccine responses in identical twins.

The TCR sequence derives from a young woman in good health. Sequenced sample: CD4+ T cells sorted from blood. The chain combines TRBV7-3 with TRBJ1-1; 7 bases map to TRBD1. CDR3 residues: CASSSGGMNTEAFF. The DNA for the CDR3 is TGTGCCAGCAGTTCAGGGGGTATGAACACTGAAGCTTTCTTT.